This T cell receptor beta chain was identified in a study of prognosis after radiotherapy for stage I lung cancer. On the study more broadly: All of the enrolled patients had stage I non-small cell lung cancer, and they joined between April 2018 and 2019.

With two-round multiplex PCR, TCR beta CDR3 sequences were amplified from genomic DNA. During first-round PCR, primers specific to each TRBV and TRBJ gene were used. TCRdb called the multiplex PCR reads again in MiXCR, with one record for every CDR3 protein. The profile shows about 17,000 distinct CDR3 sequences, about a sixth of them singletons. This clonotype was detected many times. CDR3 length equals 14 residues. V lost 4 bases, J lost 7 bases, and 4 bases stayed unmatched. Germline CDR1 reads PRHDT; CDR2 reads FYEKMQ (reference sequence). V is TRBV13 and J is TRBJ1-6, with 7 bases matching TRBD1. This clonotype originated in a donor aged 50 or older with non-small cell lung cancer. The sequencing used PBMCs, collected before or after stereotactic body radiation therapy (not recorded which). The CDR3 coding sequence is TGTGCCAGCAGCTCCCGGGACAGAAATTCACCCCTCCACTTT. This translates into CASSSRDRNSPLHF.